Described below is a single T cell receptor (beta chain) sequence and its context. This CDR3 has 15 amino acids. Germline V gene data show CDR1 as MNHGY and CDR2 as SAAAGT. V shed 4 bases, J shed 5 bases, and the junction held 6 bases outside the gene matches. These data are taken from a study of preoperative IRX-2 immunotherapy in early breast cancer. As for treatment: preoperative locoregional IRX-2 cytokine immunotherapy. Samples came from a phase Ib trial of preoperative locoregional IRX-2 cytokine immunotherapy. Here immunoSEQ multiplex PCR was the method, and the copy in TCRdb shows in-frame clones only, minus some. The repertoire includes roughly 30,000 clones, 80% to 85% of them detected once, and around 2.5% sits in the top ten.

This material consisted of lymph node tissue, taken from a patient treated with IRX-2 immunotherapy. The chain carries TRBV6-8 and TRBJ2-7; 12 bases agree with TRBD2. The sequence derives from a human donor with breast cancer. The DNA of the CDR3 is TGTGCCAGCAGTTCCACTAGCGGGGGGTTCGACGAGCAGTACTTC. Amino acid sequence: CASSSTSGGFDEQYF.